This T cell receptor (beta chain) was profiled in a study of shared clonotypes between healthy human individuals. Clones were sequenced by immunoSEQ multiplex PCR, and TCRdb holds only the in-frame ones, with some missing. Of about 1.5 million clones detected, approximately 98% appear once; the ten largest clones hold approximately 0.45%. Trimming took 0 bases from V and 12 from J; bases not matched to a gene: 14. CDR3 length equals 16 residues. Looked up from germline, CDR1 is LGHNA and CDR2 is YSLEER. The TCR originated in a man under 40 in good health. The sample taken for sequencing was naive CD4+ T cells sorted from blood. Subset noted: CD45RA+ positively selected. The rearrangement joins TRBV4-3 to TRBJ2-3, with TRBD1 matching 8 bases. The CDR3: CASSQDWGRGPSGQYF. DNA for the CDR3: TGCGCCAGCAGCCAAGATTGGGGCAGGGGGCCTTCGGGCCAGTATTTT.